This TCR beta chain was documented in a study of shared clonotypes between healthy human individuals. Whole-study findings and limits: It was the few donors that limited the genetic and exposure-history diversity represented.

The length of the CDR3 is 15 residues. CDR1 is SGHAT and CDR2 is FQNNGV in the germline V gene. With 4 bases removed from V and 6 bases from J, the gap between germline ends came to 18 bases. On this clone itself: No antigen is known for it.

Clones were read by immunoSEQ multiplex PCR, and TCRdb kept only the in-frame ones, dropping some. The data hold about 2.1 million clones, with about 94% observed a single time. The naive CD8 population came from CD45RO-negative cells selected for CCR7, without terminally differentiated effector memory CD45RA+ cells. This receptor was taken from a man aged 18 to 29 in good health. Some clones in this sample may be carry-over from other donors' samples. The gene calls are TRBV11-2 and TRBJ1-1, with D tentatively TRBD1 (5 bases). Source material: naive CD8+ T cells from PBMCs. For the CDR3, the DNA is TGTGCCAGCAGCTCCCGGACAAGTCGTGTAGCTGAAGCTTTCTTT. Its protein is CASSSRTSRVAEAFF.